Described below is a single T cell receptor (beta chain) sequence and its context. Profiling relied on immunoSEQ multiplex PCR, and the TCRdb table lists in-frame clones only, not all of them. The sample has 150,000 to 200,000 clones, about 88% seen once. The sample belongs to a study of cytotoxic CD8 clonotypes in ibrutinib-treated CLL. CDR1 and CDR2 (germline): SQVTM, ANQGSEA. J was trimmed by 8 bases and V by 6 bases; bases with no gene match: 9. CDR3 length equals 13 residues. The chain uses TRBV29-1 and TRBJ1-2; 10 nucleotides line up with TRBD1. The receptor was derived from a human donor with chronic lymphocytic leukemia. The sequences come from PBMCs, collected at disease progression, from a patient treated with ibrutinib. The CDR3 region is CSVGGTGVDGYTF. DNA for the CDR3: TGCAGCGTCGGGGGGACAGGGGTAGACGGCTACACCTTC.